This passage covers 17 T cell receptor beta chains from one sample sequenced in a study of T cell changes during pregnancy in multiple sclerosis. Data came from immunoSEQ multiplex PCR; TCRdb stores just in-frame clones and leaves some out. The table has about 88,000 clones, around 90% seen once. The sequencing used peripheral blood, collected in the first trimester of pregnancy. The receptors were gathered from a female donor with multiple sclerosis, enrolled in a pregnancy study.

The rearrangement uses TRBV2 and TRBJ1-1; D remains ambiguous. This CDR3 region has 14 residues. The germline gives CDR1 SNHLY, CDR2 FYNNEI. V lost 6 bases and J lost 5, with 16 bases in between. In DNA form, the CDR3 reads TGTGCCAGCAGCCCGGGGATAGCGAGGACTGAAGCTTTCTTT. This translates into CASSPGIARTEAFF.

This chain connects TRBV5-1 to TRBJ1-1; D is unresolved. V was clipped by 4 bases and J by 4 bases, with 17 bases between them. Per germline, CDR1 SGHRS and CDR2 YFSETQ. The CDR3 runs 15 residues. As DNA, the CDR3 is TGCGCCAGCAGCATGGAGGGTTTGGAGGGCACTGAAGCTTTCTTT. It translates to CASSMEGLEGTEAFF.

The genes are TRBV6-1 and TRBJ2-5, with TRBD2 matching 7 bases. The ends lost 4 bases at V and 4 bases at J; junction bases unmatched: 21. The length of the CDR3 is 19 residues. Germline lookup yields CDR1 MNHNS and CDR2 SASEGT. CDR3 nucleotides: TGTGCCAGCAGTGGGATAAGAAACGGACTAGTCTTAAGCTTAGAGACCCAGTACTTC. Amino acids: CASSGIRNGLVLSLETQYF.

The chain combines TRBV18 with TRBJ2-7; 8 bases line up with TRBD2. CDR1 is KGHSH and CDR2 is LQKENI in the germline V gene. This CDR3 is built from 16 residues. V shed 3 bases and J 4 bases; nucleotides not matched to a gene: 11. The CDR3 DNA follows: TGTGCCAGCTCACCCCCGGGAGTTAGCGGGATGTACGAGCAGTACTTC. Protein sequence: CASSPPGVSGMYEQYF. The full variable domain, with the rest looked up from reference TRBV18 and TRBJ2-7, is NAGVMQNPRHLVRRRGQEARLRCSPMKGHSHVYWYRQLPEEGLKFMVYLQKENIIDESGMPKERFSAEFPKEGPSILRIQQVVRGDSAAYFCASSPPGVSGMYEQYFGPGTRLTVT.

The count of this clone is one. The chain carries TRBV10-3 and TRBJ2-1; maybe TRBD2 (6 bases). Germline V gene data show CDR1 as ENHRY and CDR2 as SYGVKD. V shed 3 bases and J shed 5 bases, with 14 bases lying between them. CDR3 length: 15 residues. CDR3 sequence: CAISDGGKLHNEQFF. CDR3 nucleotides: TGTGCCATCAGTGATGGCGGGAAACTACACAATGAGCAGTTCTTC.

J is TRBJ2-1 and V is TRBV25-1; TRBD2 matches at 10 bases. V gave up 4 bases and J gave up 7 bases; unmatched junction bases: 13. This CDR3 comprises 17 residues. Germline lookup yields CDR1 MGHDK and CDR2 SYGVNS. The CDR3, as DNA: TGTGCCAGCAGTGGACGGGGGGGAGCGGGAGGGTGGAATGAGCAGTTCTTC. Protein sequence: CASSGRGGAGGWNEQFF.

This chain connects TRBV7-3 to TRBJ2-7, with 9 bases fitting TRBD2. The ends lost 3 bases at V and 7 bases at J; junction bases unmatched: 4. Germline V gene data show CDR1 as SGHTA and CDR2 as FQGTGA. The CDR3 has 13 amino acids. The CDR3 loop is CASSFSGGQEQYF. CDR3 bases: TGTGCCAGCAGCTTTAGCGGGGGTCAGGAGCAGTACTTC.

The DNA of the CDR3 is TGCGCCAGCAGCCCACTACTAAAGACAGGGGGCATGGACCAGTACTTC. As protein: CASSPLLKTGGMDQYF. This chain uses TRBV5-1 with TRBJ2-5; the match to TRBD1 covers 10 bases. The CDR3 length is 16 residues. J was trimmed by 10 bases and V by 4 bases; bases with no gene match: 16. The V gene's germline CDR1 is SGHRS and CDR2 YFSETQ.

The V gene is TRBV5-4, the J gene TRBJ1-5; TRBD1 matches at 7 bases. The CDR3 consists of 13 residues. CDR1 is SGHNT and CDR2 is YYREEE in the germline V gene (reference sequence). V trimming: 4 bases; J trimming: 3 bases; junction bases outside the gene matches: 1. DNA for the CDR3: TGTGCCAGCAGCACAGGGGTCAATCAGCCCCAGCATTTT. This translates into CASSTGVNQPQHF.

The genes are TRBV20-1 and TRBJ1-2; no reliable D call. Trimming removed 8 bases at V and 10 bases at J, with 14 bases between. Per germline, CDR1 DFQATT and CDR2 SNEGSKA (reference sequence). There are 10 residues in the CDR3. The CDR3 reads CSPDSIAYTF. The CDR3 nucleotides read TGCAGTCCGGACTCTATCGCCTACACCTTC.

The chain uses TRBV4-3 and TRBJ1-2; 7 bases line up with TRBD1. The CDR3 runs to 14 residues. Germline V gene lookup returns CDR1 LGHNA and CDR2 YSLEER. V shed 4 bases and J 7 bases; nucleotides not matched to a gene: 9. This CDR3 reads CASSPSDRVGGYTF. In DNA form, the CDR3 reads TGCGCCAGCAGCCCCAGCGACAGGGTGGGTGGCTACACCTTC.

The chain recombines TRBV27 with TRBJ2-7, with 9 bases aligning to TRBD1. In germline, CDR1 is MNHEY, CDR2 SMNVEV (reference sequence). CDR3 size: 13 residues. V shed 8 bases and J 1 base; nucleotides not matched to a gene: 3. The CDR3 region is CASGGTGSYEQYF. As DNA, the CDR3 is TGTGCCAGCGGGGGGACAGGGTCCTACGAGCAGTACTTC.

The rearrangement uses TRBV5-5 and TRBJ2-1; 10 bases are shared with TRBD2. The CDR3 spans 17 residues. The germline V gene encodes CDR1 SGHKS and CDR2 YYEKEE (reference sequence). Unmatched junction bases numbered 3, after V lost 0 bases and J lost 0 bases. The CDR3 nucleotides read TGTGCCAGCAGCTTGGAACTAGCGGGGAGCTCCTACAATGAGCAGTTCTTC. As protein: CASSLELAGSSYNEQFF.

The V and J genes are TRBV7-9 and TRBJ2-4, with a weak D call TRBD2 (5 bases). Looked up from germline, CDR1 is SEHNR and CDR2 is FQNEAQ (reference sequence). This CDR3 is 14 amino acids long. V shed 1 base and J shed 5 bases, with 9 bases lying between them. The CDR3 here is CASSLGGPQNIQYF. CDR3 nucleotide sequence: TGTGCCAGCAGCTTAGGAGGGCCTCAAAACATTCAGTACTTC.

In this sample, this clone turned up once. The genes are TRBV27 and TRBJ1-2, with 9 bases that match TRBD1. Trimming cost V 3 bases and J 6 bases; bases outside gene matches: 8. Germline V gene lookup returns CDR1 MNHEY and CDR2 SMNVEV (reference sequence). The CDR3 is 15 amino acids. The CDR3 nucleotides are TGTGCCAGCAGTTTTTCCCGGGACAGGGTGGATGGCTACACCTTC. Its translation is CASSFSRDRVDGYTF.

The CDR3, as DNA: TGTGCCAGCAGCCTACAGGGTATGAACACTGAAGCTTTCTTT. Amino acid sequence: CASSLQGMNTEAFF. The V and J genes are TRBV27 and TRBJ1-1; a weak D match, TRBD1 (6 bases). This CDR3 contains 14 residues. The germline CDR1 and CDR2 sequences are MNHEY and SMNVEV (reference sequence). V was trimmed by 6 bases and J by 0 bases, leaving 11 bases between them.

The chain is built from TRBV4-1 and TRBJ2-3; 7 positions match TRBD2. This CDR3 comprises 19 residues. Germline V gene sequence: CDR1 MGHRA, CDR2 YSYEKL. V lost 3 bases and J lost 0; bases outside the gene matches: 15. The CDR3 DNA reads as TGCGCCAGCAGCCACCCTGCCAGCGGGGTTAAACCTAGCACAGATACGCAGTATTTT. This gives the protein CASSHPASGVKPSTDTQYF.